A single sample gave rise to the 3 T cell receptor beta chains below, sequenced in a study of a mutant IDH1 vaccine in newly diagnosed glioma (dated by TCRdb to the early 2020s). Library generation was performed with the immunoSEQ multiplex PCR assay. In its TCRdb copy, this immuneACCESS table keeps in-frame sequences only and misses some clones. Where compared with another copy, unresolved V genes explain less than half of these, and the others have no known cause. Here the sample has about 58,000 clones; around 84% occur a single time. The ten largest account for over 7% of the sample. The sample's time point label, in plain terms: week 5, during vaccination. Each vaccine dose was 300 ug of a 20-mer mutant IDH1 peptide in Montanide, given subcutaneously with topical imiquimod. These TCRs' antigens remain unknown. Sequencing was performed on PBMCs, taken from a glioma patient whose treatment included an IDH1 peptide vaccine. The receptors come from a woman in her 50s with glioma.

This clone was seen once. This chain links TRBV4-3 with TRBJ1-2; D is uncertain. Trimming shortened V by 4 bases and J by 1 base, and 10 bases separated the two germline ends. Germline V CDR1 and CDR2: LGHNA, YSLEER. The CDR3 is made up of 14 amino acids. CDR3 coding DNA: TGCGCCAGCAGCCGGCTCGACGGTAACTATGGCTACACCTTC. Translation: CASSRLDGNYGYTF.

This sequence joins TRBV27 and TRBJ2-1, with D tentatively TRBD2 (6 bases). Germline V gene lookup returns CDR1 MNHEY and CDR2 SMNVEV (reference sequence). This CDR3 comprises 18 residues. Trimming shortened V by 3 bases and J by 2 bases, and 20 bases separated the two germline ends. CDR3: CASSFRVVASAPYNEQFF. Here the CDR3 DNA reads TGTGCCAGCAGTTTTAGGGTGGTGGCTAGCGCTCCCTACAATGAGCAGTTCTTC.

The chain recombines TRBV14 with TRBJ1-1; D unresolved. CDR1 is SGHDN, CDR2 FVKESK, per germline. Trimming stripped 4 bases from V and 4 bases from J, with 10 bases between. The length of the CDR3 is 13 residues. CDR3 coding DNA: TGTGCCAGCAGCCTGTCGACGTCCACTGAAGCTTTCTTT. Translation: CASSLSTSTEAFF.